This TCR beta chain was identified during a study of blood T cells in healthy people across ages (dated by TCRdb to 2014 to 2015). A note on the overall study: In model experiments, roughly one uniquely barcoded TCR beta cDNA molecule per two T cells was captured by template switching. The donors were split into four age groups: young (average about 16 years), middle-aged (roughly 39), aged (more than 60) and long-lived (over 75). To track age-related changes in TCR beta repertoire diversity, the study relied on deep sequencing normalized with unique cDNA molecular identifiers. For two donors (one aged 18 to 29 and one aged 80 or older), the study analyzed two additional independent replicas of 1 million unique cDNA reads from the same blood draw. Donors of different ages were randomly distributed across sequencing lanes to avoid experimental bias. Study-wide findings and limitations: Compared with the aged group, the long-lived group had more naive CD4+ T cells, fewer expanded clones and increased TCR diversity, suggesting age selection. The percentage of naive T cells measured by flow cytometry correlated strongly with observed TCR beta diversity. Bulk unsorted PBMC profiling prevented conclusive comparison of naive and antigen-experienced compartments. Because the CMV infection status of the donors was unknown, age-related changes in expanded clonotypes may potentially have been confounded. Estimates of total diversity based on one million sequenced T cells were regarded as lower bounds and as underestimates. Observed TCR beta diversity per million T cells fell roughly linearly with age, and a significant reduction was already apparent by age approximately 41.

Donors were a few dozen systemically healthy Caucasian individuals from Russia aged roughly 6 to 95 years. Each donor gave about 9.7 milliliters of peripheral blood, drawn into EDTA-treated Vacutainer tubes. PBMCs were isolated by Ficoll-Paque density-gradient centrifugation, with at least 7 million obtained per sample. Trizol reagent was used to extract total RNA from PBMCs, with at least 6 micrograms per sample. For every donor, an aliquot of PBMCs went through flow cytometry to measure the percentages of naive CD45RAhigh/CD27high T cells. Of note for this clonotype: This receptor's antigen is unknown. No much larger clone exists at a distance of one base, and base qualities are not known.

The library was produced with 5' RACE. Sequencing relied on an Illumina HiSeq 2500. The second PCR ran for roughly 7 to 12 cycles and used a J-beta primer mix along with a sample-barcoded 5' primer. Each TCR beta cDNA molecule received a unique molecular identifier from a template-switch 5' adaptor carrying 12 random nucleotides. Each sample yielded at least 2.5 million CDR3-containing paired-end reads. First-strand cDNA synthesis was performed from all RNA using the Mint cDNA synthesis kit, with priming by a TRBC-specific oligonucleotide. After uracil-DNA glycosylase treatment, a first 18-cycle PCR used universal primers M1SS and BC2_uni_R on all cDNA. Turning to the authors' computational methods: For normalization, 1 million high-quality reads were randomly selected from each sample, with every read carrying a distinct molecular identifier. Instead of being binned into consensus sequences, reads with shared molecular identifiers were discarded. MiTCR, set to a Q25 quality threshold and the strictest error-elimination algorithm, was used for CDR3 identification, clonotype clustering and error correction. A nonparametric unseen species model with Euler transformation was used to estimate lower-bound total TCR beta diversity. In TCRdb, the public reads were trimmed at Q25 with fastp and aligned with MiXCR, with productive beta chains retained. When rows share a CDR3 protein, they turn into one entry using the most common DNA and genes. V and J calls and clone size were set by TCRdb, not the authors. This sample holds around 600,000 distinct CDR3 sequences; 40% to 50% were observed only once. Just under 25% of the sample is in the top ten clones.

The germline V and J ends show losses of 4 bases and 8 bases respectively, and no gene match explains 10 bases of the junction. CDR1 and CDR2 are read off the germline V gene as KGHDR and SFDVKD. Spanning cysteine to phenylalanine, the CDR3 consists of 15 amino acids. Only the CDR3 DNA stays, 45 bases, in frame from base 1. The sample comprised blood. Recombination joined TRBV24-1 with TRBJ2-1; 7 of the junction bases match TRBD2. This sequence originates from a man older than 75 in good health. The CDR3 reads as follows: CATSEGGTLGHEQFF. The DNA reads TGTGCCACCAGTGAGGGGGGGACCTTAGGGCATGAGCAGTTCTTC.